What follows are 21 T cell receptor beta chains derived from one specimen sequenced in a study of graft-versus-host responses after intestinal transplantation. TCRdb's copy holds only in-frame clones and misses some; the assay was immunoSEQ multiplex PCR. Here the sample spans tens of thousands of clones, approximately 80% being singletons. For these TCRs, the target antigens are not known. The sequencing here drew on unstimulated CD4+ T cells sorted from spleen or lymph node cells, taken before transplant. These receptors were collected from a human donor who was the organ donor for an intestinal transplant.

The gene calls are TRBV18 and TRBJ1-5; D is perhaps TRBD1 (5 bases). Per germline, CDR1 KGHSH and CDR2 LQKENI. This CDR3 has 13 residues. V was pared by 6 bases and J by 3 bases, with 9 bases between. The CDR3 coding sequence is TGTGCCAGCTCCGACAGTTACAATCAGCCCCAGCATTTT. As protein: CASSDSYNQPQHF.

The rearrangement links TRBV14 to TRBJ2-1; 9 positions agree with TRBD1. From germline, CDR1 is SGHDN and CDR2 FVKESK. The J segment lost 4 bases and the V segment lost 4 bases, leaving 5 bases of the junction unmatched. The CDR3 is 15 amino acids. The DNA of the CDR3 is TGTGCCAGCAGCCCTATGACAGGGGGTTACAATGAGCAGTTCTTC. As protein: CASSPMTGGYNEQFF.

V is TRBV7-8 and J is TRBJ2-3; D might be TRBD1 (6 bases). The V and J ends lost 6 bases and 1 base respectively, with 23 bases between them. This CDR3 comprises 18 residues. The V gene's germline CDR1 is SGHVS and CDR2 FQNEAQ. CDR3: CASSSFPYRVRGTDTQYF. The CDR3, as DNA: TGTGCCAGCAGTTCCTTCCCCTACAGGGTTCGCGGCACAGATACGCAGTATTTT.

This clone was seen a handful of times. The chain is built from TRBV7-6 and TRBJ1-4; perhaps TRBD1 as D (6 bases). V lost 3 bases and J lost 8, with 16 bases in between. This CDR3 comprises 15 residues. From germline, CDR1 is SGHVS and CDR2 FNYEAQ. The CDR3 DNA reads as TGTGCCAGCAGCTTCGTTCGGACAGAGAGGGAAAAACTGTTTTTT. Its translation: CASSFVRTEREKLFF.

The chain is built from TRBV6-6 and TRBJ2-2; TRBD2 matches 7 bases. V trimming: 5 bases; J trimming: 6 bases; junction bases outside the gene matches: 0. The CDR3 has 12 amino acids. Germline V gene lookup returns CDR1 MNHNY and CDR2 SVGAGI (reference sequence). CDR3 bases: TGTGCCAGCAGTCGGGGGGCCGGGGAGCTGTTTTTT. This gives the protein CASSRGAGELFF.

This chain joins TRBV5-4 and TRBJ2-7, with 10 bases matching TRBD1. The germline V gene has CDR1 SGHNT and CDR2 YYREEE (reference sequence). This CDR3 comprises 14 residues. J gave up 7 bases and V 3 bases, and 7 bases lay outside the gene matches. For the CDR3, the DNA is TGTGCCAGCAGCTACGGGGACAGGGGCGAAGAGCAGTACGTC. Translating gives CASSYGDRGEEQYV.

This rearrangement joins TRBV27 to TRBJ1-2, with 8 bases that match TRBD1. The germline V gene encodes CDR1 MNHEY and CDR2 SMNVEV (reference sequence). CDR3 length: 15 residues. The ends lost 5 bases at V and 2 bases at J; junction bases unmatched: 7. The CDR3 reads CASSQTGDQNYGYTF. CDR3 in DNA: TGTGCCAGCAGTCAGACAGGGGACCAAAACTATGGCTACACCTTC.

This clone was recorded once. CDR3 nucleotide sequence: TGTGCCAGCAGTGAAGAGTCAGGGTCGGCTGGAAACACCATATATTTT. This codes for CASSEESGSAGNTIYF. The chain has TRBV6-1 and TRBJ1-3, with D possibly being TRBD1 (5 bases). CDR1 MNHNS and CDR2 SASEGT come from the germline V gene. Trimming left V 1 base short and J 2 bases short, with 12 bases between. The CDR3 is 16 residues long.

This clone was counted between two and nine times. The genes are TRBV9 and TRBJ2-3; no clear D. The germline gives CDR1 SGDLS, CDR2 YYNGEE. The CDR3 has 13 amino acids. Trimming left V 0 bases short and J 1 base short, with 3 bases between. The CDR3 protein is CASSVAGTDTQYF. DNA for the CDR3: TGTGCCAGCAGCGTAGCCGGCACAGATACGCAGTATTTT. Drawing the rest from reference TRBV9 and TRBJ2-3, the complete variable domain is DSGVTQTPKHLITATGQRVTLRCSPRSGDLSVYWYQQSLDQGLQFLIQYYNGEERAKGNILERFSAQQFPDLHSELNLSSLELGDSALYFCASSVAGTDTQYFGPGTRLTVL.

This rearrangement joins TRBV4-2 to TRBJ1-5, with no clear D. This CDR3 has 15 amino acids. CDR1 is LGHNA, CDR2 YNFKEQ, per germline. V was cut by 0 bases and J by 11 bases, with 17 bases left in between. CDR3 region: CASSQDGLVPSAQHF. In nucleotides, the CDR3 is TGTGCCAGCAGCCAAGACGGACTCGTTCCGTCAGCCCAGCATTTT.

The chain uses TRBV5-8 and TRBJ2-5; 15 bases match TRBD2. The CDR3 runs 16 residues. With 6 bases clipped from V and 5 bases from J, the junction kept 8 bases outside the gene matches. Germline lookup yields CDR1 SGHTS and CDR2 YDEGEE. CDR3: CASTPGLAGGSETQYF. In DNA, the CDR3 is TGTGCCAGCACCCCCGGACTAGCGGGGGGGAGCGAGACCCAGTACTTC.

The chain is built from TRBV5-6 and TRBJ2-1; TRBD2 aligns across 10 bases. Germline CDR1 is SGHDT and CDR2 is YYEEEE. The CDR3 loop spans 16 amino acids. J was trimmed by 2 bases and V by 0 bases; bases with no gene match: 2. This CDR3 is CASSLGLAGPYNEQFF. In DNA, the CDR3 is TGTGCCAGCAGCTTGGGACTAGCGGGTCCCTACAATGAGCAGTTCTTC.

J is TRBJ2-3 and V is TRBV5-6; 8 nucleotides agree with TRBD2. The J segment lost 4 bases and the V segment lost 3 bases, leaving 13 bases of the junction unmatched. Germline loops: CDR1 SGHDT, CDR2 YYEEEE. This CDR3 comprises 17 residues. CDR3 residues: CASSSRGRGGFADTQYF. The CDR3, as DNA: TGTGCCAGCAGCTCTAGAGGTCGGGGGGGCTTCGCAGATACGCAGTATTTT.

This chain links TRBV2 with TRBJ1-2, with TRBD1 matching over 9 bases. The CDR3 runs to 18 residues. Trimming cost V 7 bases and J 1 base; bases outside gene matches: 16. The V gene's germline CDR1 is SNHLY and CDR2 FYNNEI. Written as DNA, the CDR3 is TGTGCCAGCAACCCGGTACAGGGGGCTGGCGGAGATAACTATGGCTACACCTTC. It is translated as CASNPVQGAGGDNYGYTF.

The chain joins TRBV12-5 to TRBJ2-1; D unresolved. Germline V lookup: CDR1 LGHNT, CDR2 FRNRAP. This CDR3 spans 14 amino acids. V was clipped by 5 bases and J by 10 bases, with 18 bases between them. Here the CDR3 reads CASGLPRRQNEQFF. The CDR3 DNA sequence: TGTGCTAGTGGTCTACCCCGGCGGCAGAACGAGCAGTTCTTC.

This chain uses TRBV20-1 with TRBJ1-1, with a tentative D call TRBD1 (6 bases). Germline CDR1 and CDR2: DFQATT and SNEGSKA (reference sequence). Trimming pared 6 bases from V and 4 bases from J, leaving 9 bases between. The CDR3 is made up of 11 amino acids. The CDR3 loop is CSANRATEAFF. CDR3 nucleotide sequence: TGCAGTGCCAACAGGGCCACTGAAGCTTTCTTT.

The CDR3 nucleotides are TGTGCCAGCAGTGGCCGGGACAGACGGTGGGCCACCTTC. Its translation: CASSGRDRRWATF. The rearrangement links TRBV25-1 to TRBJ1-2, with 7 bases lining up with TRBD1. Germline CDR1 MGHDK, CDR2 SYGVNS. The CDR3 is 13 amino acids. V lost 4 bases to trimming and J lost 13 bases; unmatched junction nucleotides: 12.

This clone is a singleton in its sample. The V and J genes are TRBV6-5 and TRBJ1-4, with D possibly TRBD1 on 6 matching bases. Germline V gene sequence: CDR1 MNHEY, CDR2 SVGAGI. The ends were cut back, 2 bases at V and 5 bases at J, with 15 bases in the middle. This CDR3 has 16 amino acids. The CDR3 loop reads CASSYNTGQGNEKLFF. The DNA of the CDR3 is TGTGCCAGCAGTTACAATACTGGTCAGGGGAATGAAAAACTGTTTTTT.

A single count supports this clone. CDR3 sequence reads: CASSYATGGRETQYF. The CDR3 coding sequence is TGTGCCAGCAGTTACGCCACAGGGGGCAGGGAGACCCAGTACTTC. The rearrangement joins TRBV6-5 to TRBJ2-5; 9 nucleotides match TRBD1. The CDR3 covers 15 residues. Per germline, CDR1 MNHEY and CDR2 SVGAGI. Germline trimming cut 2 bases from V and 5 bases from J; bases unmatched to any gene: 6.

The gene calls are TRBV9 and TRBJ1-1, with 11 bases that match TRBD1. The junction had 2 bases not matched to a gene; V was cut back by 2 bases and J by 5 bases. From germline, CDR1 is SGDLS and CDR2 YYNGEE. CDR3 length: 14 amino acids. CDR3 nucleotide sequence: TGTGCCAGCAGCGTGGGGACAGGGGGTACTGAAGCTTTCTTT. Protein: CASSVGTGGTEAFF. The complete variable domain, with remaining parts taken from reference TRBV9 and TRBJ1-1, reads DSGVTQTPKHLITATGQRVTLRCSPRSGDLSVYWYQQSLDQGLQFLIQYYNGEERAKGNILERFSAQQFPDLHSELNLSSLELGDSALYFCASSVGTGGTEAFFGQGTRLTVV.

V usage is TRBV6-5 and J usage is TRBJ2-1; 11 nucleotides align to TRBD2. Germline values: CDR1 MNHEY, CDR2 SVGAGI. The CDR3 contains 14 residues. V lost 5 bases to trimming and J lost 6 bases; unmatched junction nucleotides: 3. The CDR3 nucleotides read TGTGCCAGCAGTGGCCTAGCGGGGGGCAATGAGCAGTTCTTC. It encodes CASSGLAGGNEQFF.